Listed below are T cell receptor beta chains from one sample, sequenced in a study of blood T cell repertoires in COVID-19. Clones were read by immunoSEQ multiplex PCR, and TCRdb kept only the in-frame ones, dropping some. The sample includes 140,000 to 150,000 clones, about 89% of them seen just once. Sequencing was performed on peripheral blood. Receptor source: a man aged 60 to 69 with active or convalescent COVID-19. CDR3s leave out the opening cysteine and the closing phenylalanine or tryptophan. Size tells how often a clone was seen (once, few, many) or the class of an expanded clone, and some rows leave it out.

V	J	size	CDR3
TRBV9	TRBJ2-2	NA	ASSAGGPGLF
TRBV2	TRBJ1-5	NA	ASSEGGGGNQPQH
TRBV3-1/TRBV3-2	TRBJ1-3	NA	ASSQEGTPGNTIY
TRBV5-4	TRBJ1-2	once	ASSPRGSLAGDYGYT
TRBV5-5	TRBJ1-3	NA	ASSSGWDSGSSGNTIY
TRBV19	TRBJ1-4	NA	ASSILYATNEKLF
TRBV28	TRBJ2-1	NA	ASSLSGFYNEQF
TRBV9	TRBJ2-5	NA	ASSVTGGGETQY
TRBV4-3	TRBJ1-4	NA	ASSQERDRGSDEKLF
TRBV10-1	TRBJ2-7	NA	ASSPSSRLKQY
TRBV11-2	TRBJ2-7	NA	ASSLVGRTGDEQY
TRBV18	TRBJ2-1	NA	ASSRGNPNEQF
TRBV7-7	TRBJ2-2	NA	ASSYRGPGTGELF
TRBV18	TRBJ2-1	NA	ASSANSGGSYNEQF
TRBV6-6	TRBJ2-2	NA	ASSPDRGDTGELF
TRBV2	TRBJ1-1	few	ASSSTGGTEAF
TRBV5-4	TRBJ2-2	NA	ASSLGPGELF
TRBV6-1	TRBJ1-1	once	ASSEQGRGTEAF
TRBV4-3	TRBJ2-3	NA	ASSQDSPGGAEDTDTQY
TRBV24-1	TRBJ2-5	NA	ATSDSGSRMAVRQETQY
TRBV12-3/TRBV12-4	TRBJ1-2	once	ASRLTGGNGYT
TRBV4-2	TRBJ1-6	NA	ASSQLKDRGESPLH
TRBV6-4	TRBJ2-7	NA	ASSGVQGPSYEQY
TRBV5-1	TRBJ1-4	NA	ASSLYTTNEKLF
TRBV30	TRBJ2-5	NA	AWSRDSSFQETQY
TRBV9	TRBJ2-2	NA	ASSVAGLAGEVTGELF
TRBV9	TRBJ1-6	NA	ASSPRGGNSPLH
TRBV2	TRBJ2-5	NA	ASKGTSGSAETQY
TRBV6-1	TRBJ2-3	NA	ASSEAVGADTQY